These T cell receptor beta chains were read from a single sample in a study of patients and donors after allogeneic stem cell transplantation. TCRdb fed the RT-PCR reads into MiXCR, producing one record per CDR3 protein. The data contain 410,000 or so distinct CDR3 sequences, around 15% of them singletons. The sequencing sample was made of blood, either unsorted or a sorted T cell fraction (not recorded which). These receptors originate from a human donor who was either an allogeneic HSCT recipient or a stem cell or donor lymphocyte infusion donor (not recorded which). It is not recorded whose cells these are; they may come from a transplant donor. The CDR3 runs from the conserved cysteine through the conserved F or W. A D gene is named only where the DNA matches it firmly. Only some rows state a clone size, as once, few, many or a class for expanded clones.

v_gene	len	j_gene	abundance	d_gene	CDR3nt	CDR3aa
TRBV11-2	17	TRBJ2-5	.	.	TGTGCCAGCAAGCTTACCTCCCTCACCCGGACTAACGAGACCCAGTACTTC	CASKLTSLTRTNETQYF
TRBV7-2	13	TRBJ2-7	.	.	TGTGCCAGCAGACCACCGGGACCCTACGAGCAGTACTTC	CASRPPGPYEQYF
TRBV18	15	TRBJ1-5	.	TRBD1	TGTGCCAGCTCACCCGGACAGGGGGCGAAGCAGCCCCAGCATTTT	CASSPGQGAKQPQHF
TRBV6-1	14	TRBJ2-1	many	TRBD2	TGTGCCAGCGGGGTTAGCGGGAGTTACAATGAGCAGTTCTTC	CASGVSGSYNEQFF
TRBV6-6	13	TRBJ1-6	.	.	TGTGCCAGCAGTTATGAGGGCCCTTCACCCCTCCACTTT	CASSYEGPSPLHF
TRBV5-1	16	TRBJ2-2	few	TRBD1	TGCGCCAGCAGCTCAGCCCTGACAGGGGGTCCCGGGGAGCTGTTTTTT	CASSSALTGGPGELFF
TRBV3-1	13	TRBJ2-7	.	.	TGTGCCAGCAGCCAAAGGGGCTCCTACGAGCAGTACTTC	CASSQRGSYEQYF
TRBV12-3/TRBV12-4	15	TRBJ1-2	.	.	TGTGCCAGCAGTTTAGGGGGCGGCCGGACTGTTGGCTACACCTTC	CASSLGGGRTVGYTF
TRBV12-3/TRBV12-4	18	TRBJ2-3	few	TRBD2	TGTGCCAGCAGCCCCTTAGCGGGAGGAATCACTAGCACAGATACGCAGTATTTT	CASSPLAGGITSTDTQYF
TRBV20-1	15	TRBJ1-6	.	.	TGCAGTGCCAGTACAGGGTTCCAGGCGGATTCACCCCTCCACTTT	CSASTGFQADSPLHF
TRBV4-1	19	TRBJ2-1	.	.	TGCGCCAGCAGCCAAGTCCTCCCAGGGTCCCTCCCTCGTAGGGATGAGCAGTTCTTC	CASSQVLPGSLPRRDEQFF
TRBV29-1	13	TRBJ2-7	.	.	TGCAGCGTTGAAGATTTGGATTACCACGAGCAGTACTTC	CSVEDLDYHEQYF
TRBV20-1	16	TRBJ2-1	few	.	TGCAGTGCTAGACTAACCCCCGGGACTTTCTACAATGAGCAGTTCTTC	CSARLTPGTFYNEQFF
TRBV10-2	16	TRBJ2-2	.	TRBD1	TGCGCCAGCAGGGCTAAAGACAGGGAGTACACCGGGGAGCTGTTTTTT	CASRAKDREYTGELFF
TRBV20-1	15	TRBJ1-6	many	.	TGCAGTGCCCAAGAAATACAGGGCGTGAATTCACCCCTCCACTTT	CSAQEIQGVNSPLHF
TRBV24-1	14	TRBJ2-1	.	TRBD1	TGTGCCACCAGCAAGACAGGGTCCTACAATGAGCAGTTCTTC	CATSKTGSYNEQFF
TRBV6-1	14	TRBJ1-1	.	.	TGTGCCAGCCAAAACCGGGGGGCGACGCTTGAAGCTTTCTTT	CASQNRGATLEAFF
TRBV20-1	14	TRBJ1-1	few	.	TGCAGTGCTCCGGCCACAGGGACGGGTACTGAAGCTTTCTTT	CSAPATGTGTEAFF
TRBV20-1	14	TRBJ2-1	.	.	TGCAGTGCCAATCCCCTAGCGCCCGTCGAGGAGCAGTTCTTC	CSANPLAPVEEQFF
TRBV3-1	14	TRBJ2-2	once	TRBD2	TGTGCCAGCAGTTCTAGCGGGGGGAAAGGGGAGCTGTTTTTT	CASSSSGGKGELFF
TRBV6-1	12	TRBJ1-1	.	TRBD1	TGTGCCAGCAGCCACAGGGGCACTGAAGCTTTCTTT	CASSHRGTEAFF
TRBV6-2/TRBV6-3	19	TRBJ1-6	few	.	TGTGCCAGCAGTCCCTATGGGGCAGGACTCATCTCCTATAATTCACCCCTCCACTTT	CASSPYGAGLISYNSPLHF
TRBV7-3	13	TRBJ2-2	few	TRBD1	TGTGCCAGCAGCTCCCAGGGGGCCGGGGAGCTGTTTTTT	CASSSQGAGELFF
TRBV20-1	11	TRBJ2-7	few	.	TGCAGTGTTGACCGAAACTACGAGCAGTACTTC	CSVDRNYEQYF
TRBV25-1	16	TRBJ2-1	few	TRBD1	TGTGCCAGCAGTGAATGGGGAGGGACAGGGTTTCATGAGCAGTTCTTC	CASSEWGGTGFHEQFF
TRBV12-3/TRBV12-4	14	TRBJ2-5	few	TRBD2	TGTGCCAGCAGTTTATCTAGCGGCGGGGGGACCCAGTACTTC	CASSLSSGGGTQYF
TRBV20-1	14	TRBJ2-1	few	TRBD2	TGCAGTGCTAGACGAGGCGGGGGGTACAATGAGCAGTTCTTC	CSARRGGGYNEQFF
TRBV6-1	15	TRBJ1-6	.	.	TGTGCCAGCAGATCCCCCGCAGGGAATAATTCACCCTTCCACTTT	CASRSPAGNNSPFHF
TRBV3-1	19	TRBJ2-7	.	.	TGTGCCAGCAGCCAAGACGAGGAAGTAGGGCGTTTTCGCCACTACGAGCAGTACTTC	CASSQDEEVGRFRHYEQYF
TRBV3-1	17	TRBJ1-6	few	TRBD1	TGTGCCAGCAGCCAACTTCCCGTGGGACAGCATGGGTCACCCCTCCACTTT	CASSQLPVGQHGSPLHF
TRBV20-1	15	TRBJ1-1	few	.	TGCAGTGCTAGAGTTACCCTTACCGCGAACACTGAAGCTTTCTTT	CSARVTLTANTEAFF
TRBV7-3	17	TRBJ2-3	.	TRBD2	TGTGCCAGCAGCTTGGGGACTAGCGGTTTCCCGGGGGATACGCAGTATTTT	CASSLGTSGFPGDTQYF
TRBV27	16	TRBJ1-1	few	.	TGTGCCAGCAGTTTATCGAGGATTTTAGGGAACACTGAAGCTTTCTTT	CASSLSRILGNTEAFF
TRBV12-3/TRBV12-4	16	TRBJ2-1	.	TRBD2	TGTGCCAGCAGTCCCGAGGGACTAGCGGGATCCGATGAGCAGTTCTTC	CASSPEGLAGSDEQFF
TRBV27	16	TRBJ2-1	.	TRBD2	TGTGCCAGCAGTTCGAACGGACTAGCTATCTACAATGAGCAGTTCTTC	CASSSNGLAIYNEQFF
TRBV27	14	TRBJ2-4	many	TRBD2	TGTGCCAGCAAAGCGGGGGGGTTTAAAAACATTCAGTACTTC	CASKAGGFKNIQYF
TRBV12-3/TRBV12-4	12	TRBJ1-2	many	TRBD1	TGTGCCAGCAGCTCAGGGGGTGGTGGCTACACCTTC	CASSSGGGGYTF
TRBV5-1	16	TRBJ2-7	few	TRBD1	TGCGCCAGCAGCGTAGAACAGGGGGCTGTGTCCCACGAGCAGTACTTC	CASSVEQGAVSHEQYF
TRBV3-1	14	TRBJ2-1	many	.	TGTGCCAGCAGCCAAGGTTCTGTTTGGAATGAGCAGTTCTTC	CASSQGSVWNEQFF
TRBV4-1	15	TRBJ2-6	.	.	TGCGCCAGCACCACGGCATACTCTGGGGCCAACGTCCTGACTTTC	CASTTAYSGANVLTF
TRBV6-1	13	TRBJ1-1	few	.	TGTGCCAGCAGCGTCAAGCAGAACACTGAAGCTTTCTTT	CASSVKQNTEAFF
TRBV4-1	12	TRBJ1-1	few	TRBD1	TGCGCCAGCAGCCAGGGACAGGGGGAAGCTTTCTTT	CASSQGQGEAFF
TRBV5-1	17	TRBJ2-7	many	.	TGCGCCAGCAGCTTGGATTCGTCAGGCTTGGTTCTCTACGAGCAGTACTTC	CASSLDSSGLVLYEQYF
TRBV27	13	TRBJ2-7	.	TRBD2	TGTGCCAGCAGCCGACTAGCGGGATGGGAGCAGTACTTC	CASSRLAGWEQYF
TRBV19	16	TRBJ2-7	.	.	TGTGCCAGTAGTTCTGGCCGGACAGCTGTTTTACGCGAGCAGTACTTC	CASSSGRTAVLREQYF
TRBV15	13	TRBJ2-1	many	.	TGTGCCACCACCTGGTTTGGCGCCAATGAGCAGTTCTTC	CATTWFGANEQFF
TRBV12-3/TRBV12-4	13	TRBJ2-3	many	.	TGTGCCAGCAGTCTCCCCTCCGAGGGAACGCAGTATTTT	CASSLPSEGTQYF
TRBV20-1	12	TRBJ1-1	.	TRBD1	TGCAGTGCTACTCTGGGACAGGGTGAAGCTTTCTTT	CSATLGQGEAFF
TRBV11-1	19	TRBJ2-5	few	TRBD1	TGTGCCAGCAGCTCCACACTTCGCCTTACAGGGGAAATGAGGGAGACCCAGTACTTC	CASSSTLRLTGEMRETQYF
TRBV7-2	13	TRBJ1-2	.	.	TGTGCCAGCAGCTCCTCGCCAAATTATGGCTACACCTTC	CASSSSPNYGYTF
TRBV4-2	16	TRBJ1-6	few	TRBD1	TGTGCCAGCAGCCAAGATGTGGGACAGAATAATTCACCCCTCCACTTT	CASSQDVGQNNSPLHF
TRBV20-1	14	TRBJ1-5	many	.	TGCAGTGCTTCCGGTAGGAAGAGCAATCAGCCCCAGCATTTT	CSASGRKSNQPQHF
TRBV7-8	14	TRBJ1-5	many	.	TGTGCCAGCAGCCCTGCAGGGGCCCTTGGGCCCCAGCATTTT	CASSPAGALGPQHF
TRBV5-1	11	TRBJ2-2	many	.	TGCGCCAGCAGGCGGACCGGGGAGCTGTTTTTT	CASRRTGELFF
TRBV6-1	16	TRBJ1-6	.	TRBD1	TGTGCCAGCAGAGACTACCGGGACAGGGGACGTTCACCCCTCCACTTT	CASRDYRDRGRSPLHF